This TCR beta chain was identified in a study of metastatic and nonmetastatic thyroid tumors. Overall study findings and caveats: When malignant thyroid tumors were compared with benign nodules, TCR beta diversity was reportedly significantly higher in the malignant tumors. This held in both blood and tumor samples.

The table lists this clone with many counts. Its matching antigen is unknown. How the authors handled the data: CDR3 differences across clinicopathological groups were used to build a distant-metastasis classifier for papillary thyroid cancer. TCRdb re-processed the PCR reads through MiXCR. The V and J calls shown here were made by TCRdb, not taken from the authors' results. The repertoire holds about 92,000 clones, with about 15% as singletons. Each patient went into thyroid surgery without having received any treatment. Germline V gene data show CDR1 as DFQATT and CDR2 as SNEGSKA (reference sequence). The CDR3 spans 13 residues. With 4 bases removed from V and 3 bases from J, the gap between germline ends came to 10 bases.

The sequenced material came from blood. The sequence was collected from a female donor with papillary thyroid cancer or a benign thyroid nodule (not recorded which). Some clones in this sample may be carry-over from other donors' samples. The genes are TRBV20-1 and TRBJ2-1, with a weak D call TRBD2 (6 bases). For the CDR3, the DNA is TGCAGTGCTAATTGGGGGGACTACAATGAGCAGTTCTTC. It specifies CSANWGDYNEQFF.